The present TCR beta chain was sequenced within a study of beta chain features in type 1 diabetes. Study context: Sorted cell examination encompassed about 110 million cells across all samples.

On this clone itself: Its target is unknown.

Since all of the isolated RNA was reverse transcribed, expressed TCRB transcripts were what got sequenced. The assay was immunoSEQ multiplex PCR, and TCRdb's table has in-frame clones only and misses some. Here the sample spans 110,000 to 150,000 clones, 9% to 9.5% being singletons. Overall study findings and caveats: Patients with type 1 diabetes showed fewer VDJ junction insertions and more deletions. Overrepresentation of cells with high TCR expression could result from cDNA sequencing. Within patients, naive, central memory and Treg TCRB repertoires seemed more similar than within healthy donors.

Germline V gene sequence: CDR1 SNHLY, CDR2 FYNNEI. V shed 5 bases and J 4 bases; nucleotides not matched to a gene: 9. There are 15 residues in the CDR3. The specimen sequenced was central memory CD4+ T cells from blood. The origin of this receptor is a man in his late teens or twenties in good health. The chain couples TRBV2 to TRBJ2-7, with 9 bases identical to TRBD1. In nucleotides, the CDR3 is TGTGCCAGCAGTACCCGGAGACAGGGGGTATACGAGCAGTACTTC. As protein: CASSTRRQGVYEQYF.